This is a list of T cell receptor beta chains from one sample in a study of blood T cell repertoires in COVID-19. Data came from immunoSEQ multiplex PCR; TCRdb stores just in-frame clones and leaves some out. The sample lists roughly 220,000 clones, 80% to 85% occurring once. The sequenced sample was peripheral blood. These receptors were collected from a woman aged 55-69 years who had recovered from COVID-19. Each CDR3 is given with its conserved first and last residue. D genes are given only for firm matches. Clone size appears in some rows only: once, few, many, or a class for an expanded clone.

D	V	size	J	length	DNA	CDR3
TRBD1	TRBV29-1	-	TRBJ1-6	13	TGCAGCGTTGAAGATCGGGACAGGCGAACCCTCCACTTT	CSVEDRDRRTLHF
-	TRBV20-1	once	TRBJ2-5	11	TGCAGTGCTCTCCTTAAAGAGACCCAGTACTTC	CSALLKETQYF
TRBD1	TRBV27	-	TRBJ1-2	15	TGTGCCAGCAGTTTACAGGGGGCCGTTTCCTATGGCTACACCTTC	CASSLQGAVSYGYTF
TRBD1	TRBV7-2	-	TRBJ1-2	13	TGTGCCAGCAGCCCGCGGACAGGGCATGGCTACACCTTC	CASSPRTGHGYTF
TRBD1	TRBV5-4	once	TRBJ2-7	13	TGTGCCAGCAGCGCGGGACAGGGGGTCGAGCAGTACTTC	CASSAGQGVEQYF
TRBD1	TRBV10-3	-	TRBJ2-1	14	TGTGCCACCGTCAGGGGGCTCCTTTCCTATGAGCAGTTCTTC	CATVRGLLSYEQFF
-	TRBV6-5	-	TRBJ1-2	16	TGTGCCAGCAGTTACGGCAGGGGAAAAAGGTTCGGTGGCTACACCTTC	CASSYGRGKRFGGYTF
-	TRBV21-1	few	TRBJ2-5	16	TGTGCCAGCAGCAAGACCAAGACAGGGTACGAGGAGACCCAGTACTTC	CASSKTKTGYEETQYF
TRBD1	TRBV30	-	TRBJ1-5	13	TGTGCCTGGGCACAGGGGATGGATCAGCCCCAGCATTTT	CAWAQGMDQPQHF
-	TRBV4-1	-	TRBJ2-3	14	TGCGCCAGCAGCCAAGATTGGACAGTCCATACGCAGTATTTT	CASSQDWTVHTQYF
TRBD2	TRBV6-5	-	TRBJ2-5	16	TGTGCCAGCAGTTCCGGCGGGGGGGCGTACCAAGAGACCCAGTACTTC	CASSSGGGAYQETQYF
TRBD1	TRBV9	-	TRBJ1-6	16	TGTGCCAGCAGCGCCAATCAGGGGGCTAGTAATTCACCCCTCCACTTT	CASSANQGASNSPLHF
TRBD1	TRBV4-3	-	TRBJ1-4	17	TGCGCCAGCAGCCAAGATGGCCGGACAGGACCAGGGGAAAAACTGTTTTTT	CASSQDGRTGPGEKLFF
-	TRBV7-2	-	TRBJ1-3	15	TGTGCCAGCAGCGAAGCGGCCTACTCTGGAAACACCATATATTTT	CASSEAAYSGNTIYF
-	TRBV7-2	-	TRBJ1-6	17	TGTGCCAGCAGCTTGTCAGTAGTGGAGCCTTCTAATTCACCCCTCCACTTT	CASSLSVVEPSNSPLHF
TRBD2	TRBV24-1	-	TRBJ2-1	14	TGTGCCACCAGTGCTGCGGGGGATGATCCTGAGCAGTTCTTC	CATSAAGDDPEQFF
-	TRBV18	-	TRBJ1-1	13	TGTGCCAGCTCACCCCAGGGTAACACTGAAGCTTTCTTT	CASSPQGNTEAFF
TRBD2	TRBV5-1	once	TRBJ2-1	16	TGCGCCAGCAGCTTGGTAGACGGGACTAGCGGGGGGGAGCAGTTCTTC	CASSLVDGTSGGEQFF
TRBD2	TRBV11-2	-	TRBJ2-1	14	TGTGCCAGCAGCCGGACAGCGGGGGGGGATGAGCAGTTCTTC	CASSRTAGGDEQFF
-	TRBV5-4	-	TRBJ1-1	14	TGTGCCAGCAGCTTGCGGGTTTCGAACACTGAAGCTTTCTTT	CASSLRVSNTEAFF
TRBD2	TRBV2	-	TRBJ2-7	13	TGTGCCAGCAGCTGGCTAGCGGGGGACGAGCAGTACTTC	CASSWLAGDEQYF
TRBD2	TRBV5-1	-	TRBJ2-3	17	TGCGCCAGCAGCTTGGCCGGGCGGGGGAGGGACACAGATACGCAGTATTTT	CASSLAGRGRDTDTQYF
TRBD1	TRBV3-1/TRBV3-2	-	TRBJ2-2	16	TGTGCCAGCACCCTCCGGGGGACAGGAGACACCGGGGAGCTGTTTTTT	CASTLRGTGDTGELFF
-	TRBV7-9	-	TRBJ1-1	14	TGTGCCAGCAGCTTCACCGGACAGAACACTGAAGCTTTCTTT	CASSFTGQNTEAFF
-	TRBV2	-	TRBJ2-2	16	TGTGCCAGCAGAACCCGGGAGAAAACGCCCACCGGGGAGCTGTTTTTT	CASRTREKTPTGELFF
-	TRBV3-1/TRBV3-2	-	TRBJ1-2	13	TGTGCCAGCAGCCAAGATCATCCGGATGGCTACACCTTC	CASSQDHPDGYTF
-	TRBV15	-	TRBJ2-3	13	TGTGCCACCAGCAGAGATCGATCAGGGGGGAGGTATTTT	CATSRDRSGGRYF
-	TRBV6-5	few	TRBJ2-3	14	TGTGCCAGCAGGATGCGGGGAGGCACAGATACGCAGTATTTT	CASRMRGGTDTQYF
-	TRBV6-1	once	TRBJ2-6	17	TGTGCCAGCAGTGTAGAGGCGCGGGACTCTGGGGCCAACGTCCTGACTTTC	CASSVEARDSGANVLTF
-	TRBV11-2	few	TRBJ1-1	14	TGTGCCAGCAGCTTGATTGCGAGGAACACTGAAGCTTTCTTT	CASSLIARNTEAFF
TRBD1	TRBV7-2	few	TRBJ1-5	16	TGTGCCAGCAGCTTAGTGGGGACAGGGGGCAATCAGCCCCAGCATTTT	CASSLVGTGGNQPQHF
-	TRBV3-1/TRBV3-2	-	TRBJ1-1	13	TGTGCCAGCAGTGATCAGGGGTCCACTGAAGCTTTCTTT	CASSDQGSTEAFF
TRBD2	TRBV2	few	TRBJ2-5	15	TGTGCCAGCACCCCGTGGACTAGCGGGGCTGAGACCCAGTACTTC	CASTPWTSGAETQYF
-	TRBV11-2	-	TRBJ1-2	14	TGTGCCAGCAGCGCGCTGGGGGGAGGCTATGGCTACACCTTC	CASSALGGGYGYTF
TRBD1	TRBV7-9	few	TRBJ1-1	15	TGTGCCAGCAGCCTCGGGACAGCGGGGGATGCTGAAGCTTTCTTT	CASSLGTAGDAEAFF
-	TRBV27	-	TRBJ1-5	13	TGTGCCAGCAGTAGAGGGAGGGATCAGCCCCAGCATTTT	CASSRGRDQPQHF
-	TRBV19	-	TRBJ1-1	16	TGTGCCAGTAGTGCCCCCTCCGGGGGTCCGAGGGGAAAAGCTTTCTTT	CASSAPSGGPRGKAFF
-	TRBV25-1	-	TRBJ1-3	15	TGTGCCAGCAGTGCGGTCTGGCAGGCCGGGGTCACCATATATTTT	CASSAVWQAGVTIYF
-	TRBV7-2	once	TRBJ1-3	14	TGTGCCAGCAGCTCTCAGGGCCCTGGAAACACCATATATTTT	CASSSQGPGNTIYF
TRBD1	TRBV19	-	TRBJ1-4	15	TGTGCCAGTAGTTCCCGACAGGGGATCGGGGAAAAACTGTTTTTT	CASSSRQGIGEKLFF
-	TRBV5-5	-	TRBJ1-2	13	TGTGCCAGCAGCTCAGGGTCCGGGTATGGCTACACCTTC	CASSSGSGYGYTF
-	TRBV19	-	TRBJ1-5	14	TGTGCCAGTAGTATTCTTGAGAGCAATCAGCCCCAGCATTTT	CASSILESNQPQHF
-	TRBV19	-	TRBJ1-2	16	TGTGCCAGTACCACGCGGGAGGGCTCAGCTAACTATGGCTACACCTTC	CASTTREGSANYGYTF
TRBD2	TRBV19	-	TRBJ2-3	12	TGTGCCCTGGGGGGGGGTAAAGATACGCAGTATTTT	CALGGGKDTQYF
TRBD1	TRBV6-5	-	TRBJ1-6	15	TGTGCCAGCAGTTACTCGGACAGGGGACGTTCACCCCTCCACTTT	CASSYSDRGRSPLHF
TRBD2	TRBV15	-	TRBJ2-5	15	TGTGCCACCAGCAGAGGACTAGCGGGGCAAGAGACCCAGTACTTC	CATSRGLAGQETQYF
TRBD1	TRBV5-8	-	TRBJ2-1	18	TGTGCCAGCAGCTTAGGGTATGGACAGGGGGTTTTTCCCACTGAGCAGTTCTTC	CASSLGYGQGVFPTEQFF
-	TRBV24-1	-	TRBJ1-5	15	TGTGCCACCAGTGATTTGCGGGGGGCGAATCAGCCCCAGCATTTT	CATSDLRGANQPQHF
-	TRBV7-2	-	TRBJ2-1	15	TGTGCCAGCAGCTTAGAGGTAGCTCGCTACAATGAGCAGTTCTTC	CASSLEVARYNEQFF
-	TRBV6-2/TRBV6-3	-	TRBJ1-1	14	TGTGCCAGCAGTTCCGGGTTGCGGAACACTGAAGCTTTCTTT	CASSSGLRNTEAFF
TRBD1	TRBV4-1	-	TRBJ1-3	18	TGCGCCAGCAGCCAAGGACAGGGAAATAGGGGGCCTGGAAACACCATATATTTT	CASSQGQGNRGPGNTIYF
-	TRBV3-1/TRBV3-2	-	TRBJ2-1	14	TGTGCCAGCAGCCCGATGGGTGGCGGCAATGAGCAGTTCTTC	CASSPMGGGNEQFF
-	TRBV6-5	-	TRBJ1-2	12	TGTGCCAGCCGAGTGGCTAACTATGGCTACACCTTC	CASRVANYGYTF
-	TRBV20-1	-	TRBJ2-5	11	TGCAGTGCTAACCACGGGTGGACCCAGTACTTC	CSANHGWTQYF
-	TRBV7-2	few	TRBJ2-1	18	TGTGCCAGCAGCTTAAGGTTCGAACAACAGCTATCCTACAATGAGCAGTTCTTC	CASSLRFEQQLSYNEQFF
-	TRBV18	-	TRBJ2-5	13	TGTGCCAGCCACTCACAGCCCCCAGAGACCCAGTACTTC	CASHSQPPETQYF
-	TRBV7-2	-	TRBJ1-2	13	TGTGCCAGCAGCGAAGCCAGGGATTCTGGCTACACCTTC	CASSEARDSGYTF
-	TRBV5-4	-	TRBJ2-3	16	TGTGCCAGCACTTCCCCTGGGCTAACTAGCACAGATACGCAGTATTTT	CASTSPGLTSTDTQYF
TRBD1	TRBV27	-	TRBJ1-1	15	TGTGCCAGCAGTCTAACCGGGACAGCAGGCACTGAAGCTTTCTTT	CASSLTGTAGTEAFF